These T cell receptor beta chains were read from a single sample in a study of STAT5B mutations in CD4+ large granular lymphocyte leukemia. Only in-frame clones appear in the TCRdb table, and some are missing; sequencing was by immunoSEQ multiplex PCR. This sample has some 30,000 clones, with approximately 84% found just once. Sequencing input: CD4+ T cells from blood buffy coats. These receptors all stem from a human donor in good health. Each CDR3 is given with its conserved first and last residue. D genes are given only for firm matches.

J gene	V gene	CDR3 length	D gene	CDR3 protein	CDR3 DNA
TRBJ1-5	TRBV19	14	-	CASNKQISNQPQHF	TGTGCCAGTAACAAACAGATTAGCAATCAGCCCCAGCATTTT
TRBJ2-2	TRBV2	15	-	CASSERGPDTGELFF	TGTGCCAGCAGCGAGAGGGGACCGGACACCGGGGAGCTGTTTTTT
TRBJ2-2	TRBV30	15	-	CAWSVLAANTGELFF	TGTGCCTGGAGTGTACTAGCCGCGAACACCGGGGAGCTGTTTTTT
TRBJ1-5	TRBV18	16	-	CASSPVRAYSNQPQHF	TGTGCCAGCTCACCCGTGAGGGCCTATAGCAATCAGCCCCAGCATTTT
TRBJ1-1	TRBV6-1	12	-	CASSEFGMGAFF	TGTGCCAGCAGTGAATTCGGGATGGGAGCTTTCTTT
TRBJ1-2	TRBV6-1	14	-	CASSDNQNIGGYTF	TGTGCCAGCAGTGATAACCAGAATATAGGGGGCTACACCTTC
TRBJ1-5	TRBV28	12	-	CASSFTNQPQHF	TGTGCCAGCAGTTTTACCAATCAGCCCCAGCATTTT
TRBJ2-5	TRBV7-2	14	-	CASSLALTSETQYF	TGTGCCAGCAGCTTAGCCCTGACGTCAGAGACCCAGTACTTC
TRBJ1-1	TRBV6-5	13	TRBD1	CASLRDRGTEAFF	TGTGCCTCCCTCCGGGACAGAGGTACTGAAGCTTTCTTT
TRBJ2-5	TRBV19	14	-	CASSASINQETQYF	TGTGCCAGTAGTGCCTCGATAAACCAAGAGACCCAGTACTTC
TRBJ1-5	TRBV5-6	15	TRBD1	CASSADRGGNQPQHF	TGTGCCAGCAGCGCCGACAGGGGCGGCAATCAGCCCCAGCATTTT
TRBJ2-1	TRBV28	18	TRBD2	CASSLYGTSGSSYNEQFF	TGTGCCAGCAGTTTATATGGGACTAGCGGAAGCTCCTACAATGAGCAGTTCTTC
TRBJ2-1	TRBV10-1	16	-	CASSESKTGGTVEQFF	TGCGCCAGCAGTGAGTCGAAAACGGGGGGGACAGTAGAGCAGTTCTTC
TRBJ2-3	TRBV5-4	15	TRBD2	CASSSPGLGPDTQYF	TGTGCCAGCAGTTCTCCTGGACTAGGACCAGATACGCAGTATTTT
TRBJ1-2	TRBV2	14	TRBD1	CASTGEGASRGYTF	TGTGCCAGCACCGGGGAGGGGGCATCGCGAGGCTACACCTTC